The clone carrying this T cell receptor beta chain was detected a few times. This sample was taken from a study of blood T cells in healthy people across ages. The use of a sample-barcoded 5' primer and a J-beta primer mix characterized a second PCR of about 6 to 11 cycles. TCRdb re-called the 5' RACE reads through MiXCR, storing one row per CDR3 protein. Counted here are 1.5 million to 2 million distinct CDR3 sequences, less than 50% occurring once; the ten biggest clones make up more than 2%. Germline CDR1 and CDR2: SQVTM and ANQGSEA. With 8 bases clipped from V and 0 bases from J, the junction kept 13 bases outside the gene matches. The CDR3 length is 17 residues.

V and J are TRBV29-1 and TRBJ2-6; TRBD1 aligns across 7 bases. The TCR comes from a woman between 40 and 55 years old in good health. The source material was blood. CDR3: CSPRGQGLSSGANVLTF. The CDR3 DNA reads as TGCAGCCCGAGGGGGCAGGGTCTAAGCTCTGGGGCCAACGTCCTGACTTTC.